This T cell receptor (beta chain) was recorded in a study of T cell responses to AZD1222 COVID-19 vaccine. TCRdb's table, derived via immunoSEQ multiplex PCR, lists solely in-frame clones and lacks some. The sample consists of fewer than 130,000 clones, around 90% of them appearing once. Findings and limits, study-wide: Recipients of AZD1222 seropositive at baseline numbered only 5 to 7. Scientists sampled the repertoires only once the peak T cell response had passed.

Points on this clone: Antigen unknown.

Sequencing was performed on peripheral blood, taken 28 days after the second AZD1222 dose. The receptor was derived from an adult who received the AZD1222 COVID-19 vaccine.

The CDR3 spells CATSPFYNQPQHF. In DNA form, the CDR3 reads TGTGCCACCAGCCCCTTTTACAATCAGCCCCAGCATTTT. The genes are TRBV15 and TRBJ1-5; D not resolved. CDR1 and CDR2 from the germline V gene are LNHNV and YYDKDF (reference sequence). The ends were cut back, 5 bases at V and 3 bases at J, with 8 bases in the middle. The CDR3 spans 13 residues.